This entry features one T cell receptor beta chain sequence. Its antigen is not yet known. Base-call qualities are not available, and no considerably larger clone is one nucleotide away. Taken with the paper, the label for time point translates to: individuals recovered from natural SARS-CoV-2 infection. TCRbeta CDR3 regions were sequenced with the immunoSEQ Assay. After extraction, genomic DNA underwent amplification by bias-controlled multiplex PCR, followed by high-throughput sequencing. The source study handled its data this way. Collapsing and filtering of sequences were performed to quantify the absolute abundance of each unique TCRbeta CDR3 region. Usable DNA was measured by amplifying reference genes present in all nucleated cells, and TCRbeta template counts were normalized to that usable DNA to estimate T cell fraction. Repertoire TCRs were annotated as SARS-CoV-2-specific by exact matching of V gene, CDR3 amino acid sequence and J gene to a known reactive TCR set. The reference SARS-CoV-2 TCR set was derived from MIRA and filtered for enrichment in COVID-19-positive ImmuneCODE repertoires, a step that removed public or cross-reactive TCRs. Using the MIRA antigens, annotated TCRs were further analysed by specific ORF or by position within an ORF. Breadth was defined as annotated unique rearrangements over total unique productive rearrangements; depth was the summed frequency of those rearrangements. Group comparisons of TCR breadth used two-sided Wilcoxon rank-sum tests. TCRdb took over this immuneACCESS table, retaining in-frame rearrangements with V and J assigned. Such tables are incomplete; in checked studies, under half of the missing clones stem from an unresolved V gene, and the remainder is unexplained. V and J calls and clone size follow that table, whereas D and trimming were derived from the DNA. The sample table lists 43,000 or so clones, around 83% of them with a count of one. Approximately 44% of the sample is held by the ten biggest clonotypes.

This specimen belongs to a study of Ad26.COV2.S vaccination and SARS-CoV-2 variants (dated by TCRdb to the early 2020s). The study in broad terms: Sequencing of the TCRbeta repertoire served to evaluate the specificity and breadth of SARS-CoV-2-reactive T cell receptors following Ad26.COV2.S vaccination. The TCR-sequenced set comprised approximately 32 samples: around 20 Ad26.COV2.S vaccine recipients, 5 placebo recipients and 8 SARS-CoV-2 convalescent individuals. The paper's findings and limits, for the study overall: Substantial breadth of spike-specific CD8+ and CD4+ T cell responses was reported after vaccination. Non-spike TCR breadth was comparable between vaccine and placebo recipients, consistent with the vaccine containing only spike. According to the authors, total T cell responses may have been underestimated by the TCR breadth and depth analyses. Compared with placebo recipients, Ad26.COV2.S recipients showed higher spike-specific TCR breadth (P = 0.0014).

CDR1 and CDR2, per the germline V gene, are MDHEN and SYDVKM. The CDR3 runs 16 amino acids, cysteine and phenylalanine included. The read is trimmed to its CDR3 DNA, 48 bases read in frame from base 1. Relative to germline, V is 5 bases shorter and J is 8 bases shorter, with 24 bases between their ends. This material consisted of peripheral blood, taken after recovery from COVID-19. Recombination joined TRBV28 with TRBJ1-2, with TRBD1 as a weak D call on 5 bases. This sequence originates from a human donor who had recovered from COVID-19. The CDR3 is CASSPRRRGLTGGYTF. The base sequence is TGTGCCAGCAGTCCCCGTCGGCGGGGGTTAACCGGAGGCTACACCTTC.